This T cell receptor (beta chain) was profiled in a study of siplizumab effects on memory and regulatory T cells. This clone was seen once. Its antigen remains unidentified. Study observations and caveats: Naive T cells seemed more diverse than memory cells; they also seemed major alloresponse contributors. The mapping of alloreactive clones to unstimulated subsets covered only a minor fraction of them.

The assay covered roughly 100,000 TCR templates per sample. This table comes from immunoSEQ multiplex PCR, and its TCRdb copy is limited to in-frame clones, with some not included. The sample has under 110,000 clones; about 93% are singletons. Trimming removed 6 bases from V and 7 bases from J; junction bases left unmatched: 4. CDR3 length: 13 amino acids. Germline CDR1 is MNHEY and CDR2 is SMNVEV (reference sequence). This TCR was sampled from a human donor in good health. Sequencing was done on a sample of non-Treg CD4+ T cells sorted from blood. The rearrangement joins TRBV27 to TRBJ2-1; 9 bases match TRBD2. The CDR3 is CASRASGVNEQFF. As DNA, the CDR3 is TGTGCCAGCAGGGCTAGCGGGGTTAATGAGCAGTTCTTC.